The 8 T cell receptor beta chains below were found in one sample sequenced in a study of CD8 T cells in ankylosing spondylitis. Each CDR3 protein gets one entry after TCRdb re-called the 5' RACE reads with MiXCR. The profile shows around 340,000 distinct CDR3 sequences, roughly 20% of them singletons. The specimen was blood, either unsorted or a sorted T cell fraction (not recorded which). The receptors stem from a male donor with ankylosing spondylitis or in good health (not recorded which).

The gene calls are TRBV10-3 and TRBJ2-1; possible D gene TRBD2, 6 bases. Trimming removed 8 bases at V and 1 base at J, with 12 bases between. Germline CDR1 and CDR2: ENHRY and SYGVKD. The CDR3 covers 14 residues. The CDR3 reads CAISSEESYNEQFF. Here the CDR3 DNA reads TGTGCCATCTCTAGCGAAGAATCCTACAATGAGCAGTTCTTC.

This clonotype was counted between two and nine times. The chain joins TRBV12-3 or TRBV12-4 to TRBJ2-2; maybe TRBD1 (5 bases). The CDR3 has 14 residues. The ends were cut back, 1 base at V and 6 bases at J, with 9 bases in the middle. The CDR3 DNA is TGTGCCAGCAGTTTAGTGCAGGGCCCCGGGGAGCTGTTTTTT. This gives the protein CASSLVQGPGELFF.

The chain combines TRBV6-5 with TRBJ2-1, with 13 positions matching TRBD2. V shed 3 bases and J 0 bases; nucleotides not matched to a gene: 5. In germline, CDR1 is MNHEY, CDR2 SVGAGI. The CDR3 length is 18 residues. This CDR3 reads CASSYTSGGGLSYNEQFF. The CDR3 DNA sequence: TGTGCCAGCAGTTATACTAGCGGGGGGGGACTCTCCTACAATGAGCAGTTCTTC.

This clonotype was recorded only once. The chain is built from TRBV1 and TRBJ2-7. TRBV1 is a pseudogene. CDR3 length: 15 amino acids. This CDR3 reads CTSSQDFGGNYEQYF. CDR3 bases: TGCACCAGCAGCCAAGATTTTGGGGGGAACTACGAGCAGTACTTC.

In this sample, this clonotype turned up a few times. The chain is built from TRBV20-1 and TRBJ2-1, with a weak D call TRBD2 (6 bases). V dropped 1 base and J dropped 6 bases, with 16 bases sitting between them. This CDR3 comprises 15 residues. In germline, CDR1 is DFQATT, CDR2 SNEGSKA (reference sequence). CDR3 sequence reads: CSARASGGRRNEQFF. CDR3 coding DNA: TGCAGTGCTAGAGCCTCCGGGGGACGCCGCAATGAGCAGTTCTTC.

The chain has TRBV10-2 and TRBJ2-3; no clear D gene. CDR1 and CDR2 (germline): WSHSY, SAAADI. The V end lost 2 bases, the J end lost 3 bases, and 6 bases lay between the germline ends. CDR3 size: 13 residues. As DNA, the CDR3 is TGCGCCAGCAGTGAGACCGAAACAGATACGCAGTATTTT. Protein product: CASSETETDTQYF.

This clonotype was recorded once. The V gene is TRBV15, the J gene TRBJ2-7; 7 bases match TRBD1. Unmatched junction bases numbered 9, after V lost 1 base and J lost 3 bases. There are 16 residues in the CDR3. The germline V gene encodes CDR1 LNHNV and CDR2 YYDKDF (reference sequence). The CDR3 nucleotides read TGTGCCACCAGCAGAGGCGACAGGGAAACCCACTACGAGCAGTACTTC. Translation: CATSRGDRETHYEQYF.

This clonotype was counted between two and nine times. The J gene is TRBJ2-5, the V gene TRBV28; TRBD1 or TRBD2 may be the D gene (5 bases each). V gave up 3 bases and J gave up 0 bases, with 14 bases separating them. Per the germline V gene, CDR1 is MDHEN and CDR2 is SYDVKM. The CDR3 length is 16 residues. DNA for the CDR3: TGTGCCAGCAGTTTTATGTCGGGGCAGTACCAAGAGACCCAGTACTTC. Translation: CASSFMSGQYQETQYF.